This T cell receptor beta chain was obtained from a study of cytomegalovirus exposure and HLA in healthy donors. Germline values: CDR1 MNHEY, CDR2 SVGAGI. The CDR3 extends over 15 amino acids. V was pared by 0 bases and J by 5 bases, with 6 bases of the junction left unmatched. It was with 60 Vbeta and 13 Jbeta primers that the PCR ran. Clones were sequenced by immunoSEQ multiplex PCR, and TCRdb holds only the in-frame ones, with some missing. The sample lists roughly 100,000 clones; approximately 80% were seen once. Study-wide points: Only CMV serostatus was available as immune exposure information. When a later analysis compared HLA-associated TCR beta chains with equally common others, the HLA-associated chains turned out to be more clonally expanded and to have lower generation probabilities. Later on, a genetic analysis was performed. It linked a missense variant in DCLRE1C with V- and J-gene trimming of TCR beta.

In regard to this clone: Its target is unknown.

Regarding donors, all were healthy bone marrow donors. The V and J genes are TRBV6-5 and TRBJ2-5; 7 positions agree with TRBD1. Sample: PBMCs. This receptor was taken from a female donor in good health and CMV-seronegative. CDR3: CASSYSRGGGETQYF. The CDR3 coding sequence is TGTGCCAGCAGTTACTCGAGAGGGGGCGGGGAGACCCAGTACTTC.